This TCR beta chain was captured in a study of blood T cell repertoires in COVID-19. Across the whole study: Some COVID-19 samples were acute and others convalescent; all came from the United States, Italy and Spain. PBMCs, B-cell-depleted T cells, or T cells were the source of the cDNA or gDNA that made up the material.

J lost 3 bases, V lost 4 bases, and 9 bases had no gene match. Germline V gives CDR1 SGHDN, CDR2 FVKESK. The CDR3 has 15 amino acids. How the authors handled the data: Nucleated cell number was recorded as an estimate derived from reference gene primer amplification. The method was immunoSEQ multiplex PCR; TCRdb's version includes in-frame clones alone and lacks a portion of them. The V and J calls and clone size were taken over from that table, and D and trimming were inferred from the DNA. In the table there are 95,000 to 110,000 clones, about 92% of which are singletons. Sample: peripheral blood. This chain links TRBV14 with TRBJ2-7; 7 nucleotides agree with TRBD1. The source of this sequence is a woman over 75 in a cohort sampled during active COVID-19. The CDR3 nucleotides read TGTGCCAGCAGCCCCAGACTGGCAGGGGGCTACGAGCAGTACTTC. Translation: CASSPRLAGGYEQYF.